These T cell receptor beta chains were read from a single sample in a study of control samples from healthy donors and cancer patients. The table came from immunoSEQ multiplex PCR; TCRdb's copy has only in-frame clones and leaves some out. Here the sample spans 170,000 or so clones, 75% to 95% being singletons. Sequenced: blood. The receptors come from a woman aged 40 to 55 in good health. Each CDR3 is given with its conserved first and last residue. Each record gives: J gene, clone size, D gene, V gene, CDR3 DNA, CDR3 protein. The D gene is left open where the match is weak. Clone size, where shown, is once, few, many, or a class for clones that have expanded.

j_gene: TRBJ2-5; abundance: -; d_gene: -; v_gene: TRBV7-3; CDR3nt: TGTGCCAGCAGCTTAACATCTAGTGAGACCCAGTACTTC; CDR3aa: CASSLTSSETQYF
j_gene: TRBJ2-3; abundance: -; d_gene: -; v_gene: TRBV5-1; CDR3nt: TGCGCCAGCAGCTTGTTGTCAACAGATACGCAGTATTTT; CDR3aa: CASSLLSTDTQYF
j_gene: TRBJ2-7; abundance: -; d_gene: -; v_gene: TRBV6-5; CDR3nt: TGTGCCAGCAGTCCTAGACAGAAACCCTACGAGCAGTACTTC; CDR3aa: CASSPRQKPYEQYF
j_gene: TRBJ2-5; abundance: -; d_gene: -; v_gene: TRBV12-3/TRBV12-4; CDR3nt: TGTGCCAGCAGTATGACAGGTCAAGAGACCCAGTACTTC; CDR3aa: CASSMTGQETQYF
j_gene: TRBJ1-1; abundance: -; d_gene: -; v_gene: TRBV5-1; CDR3nt: TGCGCCAGTGGCGGAGGGGCGGGAGGATTCGTGAAAAATGAAGCTTTCTTT; CDR3aa: CASGGGAGGFVKNEAFF
j_gene: TRBJ1-3; abundance: -; d_gene: -; v_gene: TRBV4-2; CDR3nt: TGTGCCAGCAGCCAAGGGGTAGGTGGAAACACCATATATTTT; CDR3aa: CASSQGVGGNTIYF
j_gene: TRBJ1-1; abundance: -; d_gene: -; v_gene: TRBV15; CDR3nt: TGTGCCACCAAGGAGGTATTGAACACTGAAGCTTTCTTT; CDR3aa: CATKEVLNTEAFF
j_gene: TRBJ1-1; abundance: -; d_gene: -; v_gene: TRBV6-1; CDR3nt: TGTGCCAGCAGTGAAACAGATGACACTGAAGCTTTCTTT; CDR3aa: CASSETDDTEAFF
j_gene: TRBJ2-6; abundance: -; d_gene: -; v_gene: TRBV7-2; CDR3nt: TGTGCCAGCAGCTCGAGGGGGGGGTCCTCTGGGGCCAACGTCCTGACTTTC; CDR3aa: CASSSRGGSSGANVLTF
j_gene: TRBJ2-5; abundance: -; d_gene: TRBD2; v_gene: TRBV9; CDR3nt: TGTGCCAGCAGCCCGCGCGGGGCGGGGGGGCCCGAGACCCAGTACTTC; CDR3aa: CASSPRGAGGPETQYF
j_gene: TRBJ1-4; abundance: once; d_gene: TRBD1; v_gene: TRBV27; CDR3nt: TGTGCCAGCAGTCCGGACAGGCGATTTTACGAAAAACTGTTTTTT; CDR3aa: CASSPDRRFYEKLFF
j_gene: TRBJ2-7; abundance: -; d_gene: -; v_gene: TRBV2; CDR3nt: TGTGCAGCCGGTAGAAGAGAGGGTGGTCTCGAGCAGTACTTC; CDR3aa: CAAGRREGGLEQYF
j_gene: TRBJ2-2; abundance: -; d_gene: TRBD2; v_gene: TRBV7-6; CDR3nt: TGTGCCAGCAACTTAGGAACTAGCGGGGCCGGGGAGCTGTTTTTT; CDR3aa: CASNLGTSGAGELFF
j_gene: TRBJ1-5; abundance: -; d_gene: -; v_gene: TRBV24-1; CDR3nt: TGTGCCACCAGTGATCATGATCAGCCCCAGCATTTT; CDR3aa: CATSDHDQPQHF
j_gene: TRBJ2-7; abundance: -; d_gene: -; v_gene: TRBV7-9; CDR3nt: TGTGCCAGCAGCTTAGTCAACCTCAGGGCCTCCGAGCAGTACTTC; CDR3aa: CASSLVNLRASEQYF
j_gene: TRBJ1-5; abundance: -; d_gene: -; v_gene: TRBV5-1; CDR3nt: TGCGCCAGCAGCTTGGGACAGGTGAATCAGCCCCAGCATTTT; CDR3aa: CASSLGQVNQPQHF
j_gene: TRBJ1-4; abundance: -; d_gene: -; v_gene: TRBV3-1/TRBV3-2; CDR3nt: TGTGCCAGCAGCTGGACAGCTAGTGAAAAACTGTTTTTT; CDR3aa: CASSWTASEKLFF
j_gene: TRBJ1-1; abundance: -; d_gene: -; v_gene: TRBV7-9; CDR3nt: TGTGCCAGCAGCGGACCGGGGACAAAGTCAGGTGGCACTGAAGCTTTCTTT; CDR3aa: CASSGPGTKSGGTEAFF
j_gene: TRBJ2-1; abundance: -; d_gene: -; v_gene: TRBV6-5; CDR3nt: TGTGCCAGCAGTTACTCGGGCACTAGCTGGTATGAGCAGTTCTTC; CDR3aa: CASSYSGTSWYEQFF
j_gene: TRBJ1-1; abundance: -; d_gene: -; v_gene: TRBV19; CDR3nt: TGTGCCAGTAGTATCCCCTCGAACACTGAAGCTTTCTTT; CDR3aa: CASSIPSNTEAFF
j_gene: TRBJ2-5; abundance: -; d_gene: -; v_gene: TRBV5-6; CDR3nt: TGTGCCAGCAGCTCTTTAGAGACCCAGTACTTC; CDR3aa: CASSSLETQYF
j_gene: TRBJ1-2; abundance: -; d_gene: -; v_gene: TRBV6-5; CDR3nt: TGTGCCAGCAGTTACGGGGGTCTCTATGGCTACACCTTC; CDR3aa: CASSYGGLYGYTF
j_gene: TRBJ1-1; abundance: -; d_gene: -; v_gene: TRBV28; CDR3nt: TGTGCCAGCAGGGTTGCAAACACTGAAGCTTTCTTT; CDR3aa: CASRVANTEAFF
j_gene: TRBJ1-5; abundance: -; d_gene: TRBD1; v_gene: TRBV7-8; CDR3nt: TGTGCCAGCAGCTTAACCCGGGACAGAAATCAGCCCCAGCATTTT; CDR3aa: CASSLTRDRNQPQHF
j_gene: TRBJ1-6; abundance: -; d_gene: -; v_gene: TRBV5-1; CDR3nt: TGCGCCAGCAGCTTGGATACAGGGCCGGGTCTCCTCCACTTT; CDR3aa: CASSLDTGPGLLHF
j_gene: TRBJ1-2; abundance: -; d_gene: -; v_gene: TRBV5-5; CDR3nt: TGTGCCAGCAGCTTGTCCGGGACACTGTTTAACTATGGCTACACCTTC; CDR3aa: CASSLSGTLFNYGYTF
j_gene: TRBJ1-4; abundance: few; d_gene: -; v_gene: TRBV5-1; CDR3nt: TGCGCCAGCAGCTTGCTGGGGACCGAATATGAAAAACTGTTTTTT; CDR3aa: CASSLLGTEYEKLFF
j_gene: TRBJ2-2; abundance: -; d_gene: TRBD2; v_gene: TRBV7-2; CDR3nt: TGTGCCAGCACCAGACCCCCAACTAGCGCCGGGCAGGTCACCGGGGAGCTGTTTTTT; CDR3aa: CASTRPPTSAGQVTGELFF
j_gene: TRBJ2-2; abundance: -; d_gene: TRBD1; v_gene: TRBV7-3; CDR3nt: TGTGCCAGCAGCTCGGGACAGGCCGGGGAGCTGTTTTTT; CDR3aa: CASSSGQAGELFF
j_gene: TRBJ2-6; abundance: -; d_gene: TRBD1; v_gene: TRBV27; CDR3nt: TGTGCCAGCAGTCCGACAGGGACAGGGGCCAACGTCCTGACTTTC; CDR3aa: CASSPTGTGANVLTF
j_gene: TRBJ1-1; abundance: -; d_gene: -; v_gene: TRBV23-1; CDR3nt: TGCGCCAGCAGTCAATCTAGTCCGGGGGGTAAAGCTTTCTTT; CDR3aa: CASSQSSPGGKAFF
j_gene: TRBJ1-4; abundance: -; d_gene: -; v_gene: TRBV3-1/TRBV3-2; CDR3nt: TGTGCCAGCAGCCAAACAGGGAGGGGTTATGAAAAACTGTTTTTT; CDR3aa: CASSQTGRGYEKLFF
j_gene: TRBJ2-1; abundance: -; d_gene: -; v_gene: TRBV29-1; CDR3nt: TGCAGCACCTCCAGGGATGAGGTTGAGCAGTTCTTC; CDR3aa: CSTSRDEVEQFF
j_gene: TRBJ1-4; abundance: -; d_gene: -; v_gene: TRBV5-4; CDR3nt: TGTGCCAGCAGCTTGGGGGAACTGTCCAATGAAAAACTGTTTTTT; CDR3aa: CASSLGELSNEKLFF
j_gene: TRBJ2-7; abundance: -; d_gene: -; v_gene: TRBV6-2/TRBV6-3; CDR3nt: TGTGCCAGCAGTTACCGGAAGGACCAATCTTTCCTCGAGCAGTACTTC; CDR3aa: CASSYRKDQSFLEQYF